These 5 T cell receptor beta chains originate from one sample sequenced in a study of human T cells and chemical hapten exposure. The time point here: healthy volunteer bleed at 2 weeks. Extraction yielded total RNA from whole blood (unfractionated). One entry per CDR3 protein, called by TCRdb with MiXCR from the RACE reads. The sample has 80,000 to 100,000 distinct CDR3 sequences, approximately 9.7% seen once; the top ten hold approximately 2.8%. What was sequenced was whole blood. Receptor source: a female donor in good health. Some clones in this sample may be carry-over from other donors' samples.

This clonotype appeared many times. The chain couples TRBV14 to TRBJ2-7; TRBD1 aligns across 7 bases. Trimming removed 10 bases from V and 5 bases from J; junction bases left unmatched: 14. CDR3 length: 14 amino acids. The germline V gene encodes CDR1 SGHDN and CDR2 FVKESK. CDR3 nucleotide sequence: TGTGCCACCAAAGCCGAAACAGGGGCCCACGAGCAGTACTTC. Translating gives CATKAETGAHEQYF. Supplemented by reference TRBV14 and TRBJ2-7, the full variable domain reads EAGVTQFPSHSVIEKGQTVTLRCDPISGHDNLYWYRRVMGKEIKFLLHFVKESKQDESGMPNNRFLAERTGGTYSTLKVQPAELEDSGVYFCATKAETGAHEQYFGPGTRLTVT.

V usage is TRBV7-6 and J usage is TRBJ1-5; the match to TRBD1 covers 7 bases. This CDR3 contains 14 residues. Trimming removed 5 bases from V and 4 bases from J; junction bases left unmatched: 5. Germline lookup yields CDR1 SGHVS and CDR2 FNYEAQ. CDR3 protein: CASSPGQTNQPQHF. CDR3 coding DNA: TGTGCCAGCAGCCCGGGACAGACAAATCAGCCCCAGCATTTT.

This clonotype was detected only a few times. The genes are TRBV28 and TRBJ1-1, with a tentative D call TRBD1 (6 bases). CDR1 and CDR2 from the germline V gene are MDHEN and SYDVKM. The CDR3 extends over 13 amino acids. V was pared by 9 bases and J by 5 bases, with 16 bases between. DNA for the CDR3: TGTGCCAGTTCCGGGGGGGCCTGGACTGAAGCTTTCTTT. Its translation is CASSGGAWTEAFF. The whole variable domain, remainder taken from reference TRBV28 and TRBJ1-1, is DVKVTQSSRYLVKRTGEKVFLECVQDMDHENMFWYRQDPGLGLRLIYFSYDVKMKEKGDIPEGYSVSREKKERFSLILESASTNQTSMYLCASSGGAWTEAFFGQGTRLTVV.

The rearrangement joins TRBV6-1 to TRBJ2-3; 7 positions match TRBD2. The CDR3 has 17 residues. CDR1 is MNHNS and CDR2 is SASEGT in the germline V gene. After removal of 3 bases from V and 4 bases from J, the junction contained 13 bases not matched to a gene. The CDR3 reads CASSERGRARVADTQYF. The CDR3 DNA is TGTGCCAGCAGTGAGCGGGGGAGGGCTAGAGTTGCAGATACGCAGTATTTT.

A few counts support this clonotype. The chain joins TRBV25-1 to TRBJ2-1, with unresolved D. Germline CDR1 reads MGHDK; CDR2 reads SYGVNS. The V gene lost 4 bases and the J gene lost 2 bases, with 12 bases spanning the gap. The CDR3 consists of 15 residues. The CDR3 nucleotides are TGTGCCAGCAGTGTATTCAGAAGCACCTACAATGAGCAGTTCTTC. Protein sequence: CASSVFRSTYNEQFF. Complete variable domain (other parts from reference TRBV25-1 and TRBJ2-1): EADIYQTPRYLVIGTGKKITLECSQTMGHDKMYWYQQDPGMELHLIHYSYGVNSTEKGDLSSESTVSRIRTEHFPLTLESARPSHTSQYLCASSVFRSTYNEQFFGPGTRLTVL.